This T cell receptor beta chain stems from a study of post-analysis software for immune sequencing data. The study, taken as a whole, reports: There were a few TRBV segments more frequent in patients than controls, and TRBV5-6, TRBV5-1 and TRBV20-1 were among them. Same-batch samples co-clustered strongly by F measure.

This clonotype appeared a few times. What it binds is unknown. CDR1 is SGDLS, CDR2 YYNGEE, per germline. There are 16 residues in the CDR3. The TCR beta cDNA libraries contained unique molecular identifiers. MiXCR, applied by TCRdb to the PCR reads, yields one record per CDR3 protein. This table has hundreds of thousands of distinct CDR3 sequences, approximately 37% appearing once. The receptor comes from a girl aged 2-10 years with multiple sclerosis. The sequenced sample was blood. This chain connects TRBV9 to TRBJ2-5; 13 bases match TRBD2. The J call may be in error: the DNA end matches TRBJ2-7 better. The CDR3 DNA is TGTGCCAGCAGCATGGGAGGGACTAGCGGGACCTACGAGCAGTACTTC. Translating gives CASSMGGTSGTYEQYF.